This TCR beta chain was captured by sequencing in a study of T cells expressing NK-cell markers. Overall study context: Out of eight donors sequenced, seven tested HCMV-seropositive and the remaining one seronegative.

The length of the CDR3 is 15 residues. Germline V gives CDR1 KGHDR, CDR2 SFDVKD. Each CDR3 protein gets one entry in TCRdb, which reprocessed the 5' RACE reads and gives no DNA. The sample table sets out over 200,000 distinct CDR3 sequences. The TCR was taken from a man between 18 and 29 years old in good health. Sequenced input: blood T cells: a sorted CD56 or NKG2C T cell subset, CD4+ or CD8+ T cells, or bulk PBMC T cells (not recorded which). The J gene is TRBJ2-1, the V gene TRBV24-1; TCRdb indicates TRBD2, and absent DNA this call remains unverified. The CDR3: CATSDDSGPYNEQFF.